This TCR beta chain comes out of a study of blood T cell repertoires in COVID-19. At the level of the study: Sites in the United States, Italy and Spain provided acute and convalescent COVID-19 samples. In each case, the material was cDNA or gDNA derived from T cells, B-cell-depleted T cells, or PBMCs.

In the original processing: Cell counts per sample came from amplifying reference gene primers. Data came from immunoSEQ multiplex PCR; TCRdb stores just in-frame clones and leaves some out. D and trimming come from the DNA, and the V and J calls and clone size come from that table. The data contain around 250,000 clones, around 86% of them singletons. This TCR came from a man in his forties with active or convalescent COVID-19. Sequencing was carried out using peripheral blood.

CDR3 in DNA: TGTGCCAGCGCCGGAGGGTGGCCCTACGAGCAGTACTTC. It codes for CASAGGWPYEQYF. The V and J genes are TRBV28 and TRBJ2-7; maybe TRBD2 (6 bases). The CDR3 is 13 amino acids. Trimming removed 8 bases at V and 2 bases at J, with 13 bases between. Germline CDR1 and CDR2: MDHEN and SYDVKM.